A selection of T cell receptor beta chains follows, all from one sample in a study of radiotherapy plus CTLA-4 blockade in lung cancer. Some clones are missing from TCRdb's copy, which holds only in-frame ones; the method was immunoSEQ multiplex PCR. Among about 77,000 clones, under 75% were seen once, and the ten largest hold over 9%. The starting material was peripheral blood, obtained from a patient treated with radiotherapy plus ipilimumab. These receptors came from a human donor with non-small cell lung cancer whose response to radiotherapy plus ipilimumab could not be evaluated. The CDR3 runs from the conserved cysteine through the conserved F or W. D genes are given only for firm matches. Clone sizes are given selectively: once, few, many, or a class where the clone is expanded.

>NA|TRBJ1-2|TRBD1|TRBV28
CASSSHGQDNYGYTF
TGTGCCAGCAGTTCCCATGGACAGGATAACTATGGCTACACCTTC
>NA|TRBJ1-1|NA|TRBV6-5
CASSYGQGTEAFF
TGTGCCAGCAGTTACGGGCAGGGCACTGAAGCTTTCTTT
>NA|TRBJ1-2|TRBD1|TRBV6-5
CASRGQGYYGYTF
TGTGCCAGCAGGGGACAGGGGTACTATGGCTACACCTTC
>NA|TRBJ2-1|NA|TRBV28
CASRESGRSYNEQFF
TGTGCCAGCAGGGAGAGCGGGCGCTCCTACAATGAGCAGTTCTTC
>NA|TRBJ2-3|NA|TRBV27
CASSFLSGTDTQYF
TGTGCCAGCAGTTTCTTGTCAGGAACAGATACGCAGTATTTT
>NA|TRBJ2-7|NA|TRBV4-3
CASSETRSSYEQYF
TGCGCCAGCAGCGAAACTAGGAGCTCCTACGAGCAGTACTTC
>NA|TRBJ2-1|NA|TRBV5-1
CASSFPGQQQFF
TGCGCCAGCAGCTTCCCGGGACAACAGCAGTTCTTC
>few|TRBJ1-5|TRBD1|TRBV30
CAWSVSQGNNQPQHF
TGTGCCTGGAGTGTATCACAGGGGAACAATCAGCCCCAGCATTTT
>NA|TRBJ2-5|NA|TRBV18
CASSPISSVFLETQYF
TGTGCCAGCTCACCAATCTCTAGCGTGTTTTTAGAGACCCAGTACTTC
>NA|TRBJ1-3|NA|TRBV5-4
CASSPTRDFGNTIYF
TGTGCCAGCAGCCCCACACGGGACTTTGGAAACACCATATATTTT
>NA|TRBJ2-2|NA|TRBV5-5
CASSLRPATITGELFF
TGTGCCAGCAGCTTGCGCCCAGCGACCATCACCGGGGAGCTGTTTTTT
>once|TRBJ2-7|NA|TRBV2
CASSRTYEQYF
TGTGCCAGCAGCAGGACCTACGAGCAGTACTTC
>NA|TRBJ2-2|TRBD2|TRBV5-5
CASSRWTSGYTGELFF
TGTGCCAGCAGTCGATGGACTAGCGGGTACACCGGGGAGCTGTTTTTT
>NA|TRBJ1-3|TRBD1|TRBV9
CASSVASQGITGNTIYF
TGTGCCAGCAGCGTAGCCTCACAGGGGATTACTGGAAACACCATATATTTT
>once|TRBJ2-7|TRBD1|TRBV15
CATSRARQGYEQYF
TGTGCCACCAGCAGAGCGAGACAGGGTTACGAGCAGTACTTC
>NA|TRBJ2-2|NA|TRBV4-3
CASSQFRGAGTGELFF
TGCGCCAGCAGCCAGTTTCGGGGGGCTGGCACCGGGGAGCTGTTTTTT
>NA|TRBJ2-5|NA|TRBV18
CASSPPWQGETQYF
TGTGCCAGCTCACCACCGTGGCAGGGAGAGACCCAGTACTTC
>NA|TRBJ1-1|NA|TRBV7-8
CASSLDYNPNTEAFF
TGTGCCAGCAGCTTAGATTACAATCCGAACACTGAAGCTTTCTTT
>few|TRBJ2-1|TRBD2|TRBV19
CASSTVPPGLAGDEQFF
TGTGCCAGTAGTACTGTCCCCCCGGGACTAGCGGGGGATGAGCAGTTCTTC
>NA|TRBJ2-7|NA|TRBV5-1
CASSFLFPRGPYEQYF
TGCGCCAGCAGCTTCCTCTTCCCCAGGGGCCCGTACGAGCAGTACTTC
>NA|TRBJ2-7|NA|TRBV5-4
CASSPQGYHEQYF
TGTGCCAGCAGCCCCCAGGGGTACCACGAGCAGTACTTC
>NA|TRBJ2-7|NA|TRBV5-6
CASSLGGSSYEQYF
TGTGCCAGCAGCTTGGGAGGGAGCTCCTACGAGCAGTACTTC
>few|TRBJ1-2|NA|TRBV10-3
CAIRGANYGYTF
TGTGCCATCAGGGGAGCTAACTATGGCTACACCTTC
>NA|TRBJ2-3|TRBD2|TRBV7-9
CASSRLAGGPDTQYF
TGTGCCAGCAGCCGACTAGCGGGGGGGCCAGATACGCAGTATTTT
>NA|TRBJ2-7|TRBD2|TRBV7-9
CASSIRLAASYEQYF
TGTGCCAGCAGCATACGACTAGCGGCCTCCTACGAGCAGTACTTC
>NA|TRBJ1-2|TRBD1|TRBV7-2
CASSFLRQGGDYGYTF
TGTGCCAGCAGCTTCCTTCGACAGGGGGGTGACTATGGCTACACCTTC
>NA|TRBJ2-1|TRBD2|TRBV30
CAWSGTSGVNEQFF
TGTGCCTGGAGTGGGACTAGCGGGGTGAATGAGCAGTTCTTC
>NA|TRBJ1-2|NA|TRBV18
CASSPGLYRGDSYGYTF
TGTGCCAGCTCACCCGGGCTGTATAGGGGCGACTCGTATGGCTACACCTTC
>NA|TRBJ2-2|NA|TRBV2
CASSPTSNTGELFF
TGTGCCAGCAGTCCGACATCGAACACCGGGGAGCTGTTTTTT
>few|TRBJ1-2|NA|TRBV6-1
CASSQPGTLSGYTF
TGTGCCAGCAGTCAACCCGGGACTCTCTCAGGCTACACCTTC
>NA|TRBJ1-2|NA|TRBV9
CASSVDRVGSNYGYTF
TGTGCCAGCAGCGTAGACAGGGTGGGATCTAACTATGGCTACACCTTC
>NA|TRBJ2-7|NA|TRBV18
CASSQMTTYEQYF
TGTGCCAGCTCACAAATGACAACCTACGAGCAGTACTTC
>NA|TRBJ1-6|NA|TRBV11-3
CASSLTGDSPLHF
TGTGCCAGCAGCTTAACCGGGGATTCACCCCTCCACTTT
>NA|TRBJ2-7|NA|TRBV5-6
CASSLVSQGVYEQYF
TGTGCCAGCAGCTTGGTTTCACAGGGAGTTTACGAGCAGTACTTC
>NA|TRBJ1-2|TRBD1|TRBV4-1
CASRHLGQGGDNYGYTF
TGCGCCAGCAGACACCTAGGACAGGGCGGCGATAACTATGGCTACACCTTC
>NA|TRBJ2-3|NA|TRBV4-2
CASSQIIGTDTQYF
TGTGCCAGCAGCCAAATCATAGGCACAGATACGCAGTATTTT
>few|TRBJ2-5|NA|TRBV11-3
CASSPVRETQYF
TGTGCCAGCAGCCCCGTTCGGGAGACCCAGTACTTC
>NA|TRBJ1-5|NA|TRBV5-1
CASSLGRNQPQHF
TGCGCCAGCAGCTTGGGGCGGAATCAGCCCCAGCATTTT
>NA|TRBJ1-1|TRBD1|TRBV7-9
CASSGRTGANEAFF
TGTGCCAGCAGCGGGCGAACAGGGGCAAATGAAGCTTTCTTT
>NA|TRBJ2-7|TRBD1|TRBV30
CAWTLPGQGDYEQYF
TGTGCCTGGACTTTACCGGGACAGGGAGACTACGAGCAGTACTTC
>NA|TRBJ1-6|NA|TRBV4-1
CASSQDRVNSPLHF
TGCGCCAGCAGCCAAGATCGTGTGAATTCACCCCTCCACTTT
>NA|TRBJ2-2|NA|TRBV7-9
CASSTGDRWLLGGELFF
TGTGCCAGCAGCACCGGGGATAGGTGGCTCCTAGGCGGGGAGCTGTTTTTT
>NA|TRBJ1-5|TRBD1|TRBV7-2
CASSPGGGNQPQHF
TGTGCCAGCAGTCCAGGGGGTGGCAATCAGCCCCAGCATTTT
>NA|TRBJ2-1|TRBD2|TRBV7-3
CASSLFVSSGKDEQFF
TGTGCCAGCAGCTTATTTGTGTCTAGCGGGAAGGATGAGCAGTTCTTC
>NA|TRBJ1-1|NA|TRBV28
CASSLSGGLHIKTEAFF
TGTGCCAGCAGTTTATCCGGGGGACTGCATATCAAGACTGAAGCTTTCTTT